These 26 T cell receptor beta chains were sequenced from one sample in a study of blood T cell repertoires in COVID-19. The protocol was immunoSEQ multiplex PCR, while the TCRdb copy is restricted to in-frame clones and leaves out a portion. The table includes about 390,000 clones, around nine tenths detected once. Sequences were obtained from PBMCs or T cells enriched from blood (not recorded which). The origin of the receptors is a woman between 45 and 60 years old who had recovered from COVID-19.

The gene calls are TRBV7-3 and TRBJ2-2; D possibly corresponds to TRBD2 (7 bases). V was clipped by 8 bases and J by 0 bases, with 13 bases between them. Germline values: CDR1 SGHTA, CDR2 FQGTGA. The CDR3 contains 15 residues. The CDR3 sequence is CASRPGGANTGELFF. The CDR3 DNA follows: TGTGCCAGCCGCCCGGGGGGCGCGAACACCGGGGAGCTGTTTTTT.

The rearrangement links TRBV5-1 to TRBJ1-2; 8 bases map to TRBD1. Germline CDR1 and CDR2: SGHRS and YFSETQ. Trimming at V came to 3 bases and at J to 4 bases, leaving 14 bases not matched to a gene. The CDR3 consists of 17 residues. CDR3 in amino acids: CASSSTTGVVVGYGYTF. Here the CDR3 DNA reads TGCGCCAGCAGCTCTACGACAGGGGTGGTAGTAGGCTATGGCTACACCTTC. Full variable domain (missing parts from reference TRBV5-1 and TRBJ1-2): KAGVTQTPRYLIKTRGQQVTLSCSPISGHRSVSWYQQTPGQGLQFLFEYFSETQRNKGNFPGRFSGRQFSNSRSEMNVSTLELGDSALYLCASSSTTGVVVGYGYTFGSGTRLTVV.

The chain employs TRBV6-4 and TRBJ2-7; 7 bases are shared with TRBD1. Germline CDR1 MRHNA, CDR2 SNTAGT. V trimming: 6 bases; J trimming: 2 bases; junction bases outside the gene matches: 10. The CDR3 loop spans 15 amino acids. CDR3 region: CASRKDRAQTYEQYF. The CDR3 DNA is TGTGCCAGCAGAAAAGACAGGGCCCAAACCTACGAGCAGTACTTC.

The gene calls are TRBV5-1 and TRBJ2-2; TRBD1 matches at 7 bases. The CDR3 is 16 amino acids. V dropped 0 bases and J dropped 3; count of bases not matched to a gene: 5. The V gene's germline CDR1 is SGHRS and CDR2 YFSETQ. The CDR3 coding sequence is TGCGCCAGCAGCTTGGGGGCAGGGGGTGACACCGGGGAGCTGTTTTTT. Translation gives CASSLGAGGDTGELFF. The variable domain in full, completed from reference TRBV5-1 and TRBJ2-2, reads KAGVTQTPRYLIKTRGQQVTLSCSPISGHRSVSWYQQTPGQGLQFLFEYFSETQRNKGNFPGRFSGRQFSNSRSEMNVSTLELGDSALYLCASSLGAGGDTGELFFGEGSRLTVL.

This rearrangement joins TRBV28 to TRBJ1-2; TRBD1 matches at 7 bases. V dropped 8 bases and J dropped 4; count of bases not matched to a gene: 7. The CDR3 totals 13 residues. Per the germline V gene, CDR1 is MDHEN and CDR2 is SYDVKM. The CDR3 loop reads CASEIGGGYGYTF. As DNA, the CDR3 is TGTGCCAGCGAAATAGGGGGCGGCTATGGCTACACCTTC.

The chain is built from TRBV9 and TRBJ1-4; D unresolved. The CDR3 contains 15 residues. The germline V and J ends were trimmed by 0 bases and 3 bases, with 9 bases remaining between them. Germline CDR1 reads SGDLS; CDR2 reads YYNGEE. CDR3 bases: TGTGCCAGCAGCGTAGGAACGGCGGCTAATGAAAAACTGTTTTTT. Protein sequence: CASSVGTAANEKLFF.

The CDR3 loop reads CASSQVGTAKYEQYF. DNA for the CDR3: TGCGCCAGCAGCCAAGTAGGGACAGCGAAATACGAGCAGTACTTC. The V and J genes are TRBV4-1 and TRBJ2-7; 7 bases match TRBD1. The CDR3 is 15 amino acids. The germline V gene has CDR1 MGHRA and CDR2 YSYEKL. Germline trimming cut 1 base from V and 4 bases from J; bases unmatched to any gene: 7.

The V call is TRBV7-3, the J call TRBJ1-1; D call uncertain. Deletions cut 5 bases from V and 1 base from J, with 8 bases between. This CDR3 has 13 residues. Germline V lookup: CDR1 SGHTA, CDR2 FQGTGA. CDR3 amino acids: CASSVQRNTEAFF. DNA of the CDR3: TGTGCCAGCAGCGTACAGAGGAACACTGAAGCTTTCTTT.

The rearrangement joins TRBV4-3 to TRBJ2-2, with D uncertain. V was trimmed by 3 bases and J by 3 bases, leaving 2 bases between them. Germline CDR1 and CDR2: LGHNA and YSLEER. CDR3 length: 12 amino acids. In DNA, the CDR3 is TGCGCCAGCAGCCACTACACCGGGGAGCTGTTTTTT. Translated, it gives CASSHYTGELFF.

The chain carries TRBV7-9 and TRBJ1-1, with D hard to call. Trimming took 7 bases from V and 1 from J, leaving 13 bases between them. CDR1 and CDR2 (germline): SEHNR, FQNEAQ (reference sequence). CDR3 length: 14 residues. Here the CDR3 reads CASNRVAANTEAFF. DNA for the CDR3: TGTGCCAGCAACCGGGTGGCAGCGAACACTGAAGCTTTCTTT. The full variable domain, with the rest looked up from reference TRBV7-9 and TRBJ1-1, is DTGVSQNPRHKITKRGQNVTFRCDPISEHNRLYWYRQTLGQGPEFLTYFQNEAQLEKSRLLSDRFSAERPKGSFSTLEIQRTEQGDSAMYLCASNRVAANTEAFFGQGTRLTVV.

This clone was counted once. The chain combines TRBV2 with TRBJ1-1, with D perhaps TRBD1 (6 bases). Germline CDR1 is SNHLY and CDR2 is FYNNEI. The CDR3 consists of 12 residues. V gave up 4 bases and J gave up 7 bases, with 10 bases separating them. CDR3 bases: TGTGCCAGCAGTGTGGACAGCGGTGAAGCTTTCTTT. This codes for CASSVDSGEAFF.

The chain joins TRBV3-1 (or the pseudogene TRBV3-2) to TRBJ2-3, with 8 positions matching TRBD2. The CDR3 consists of 16 residues. V lost 2 bases to trimming and J lost 3 bases; unmatched junction nucleotides: 7. CDR1 and CDR2 (germline): LGHDT, YNNKEL (reference sequence). Here the CDR3 DNA reads TGTGCCAGCAGCCAAAAGGGGGGCGGGGGGACAGATACGCAGTATTTT. Translation gives CASSQKGGGGTDTQYF.

This clone has just one count. V and J are TRBV2 and TRBJ1-4, with D perhaps TRBD1 (5 bases). The V end lost 7 bases, the J end lost 1 base, and 10 bases lay between the germline ends. The CDR3 loop spans 14 amino acids. Germline CDR1 reads SNHLY; CDR2 reads FYNNEI. DNA for the CDR3: TGTGCCAGCACCCCCCAGGGAACTAATGAAAAACTGTTTTTT. This gives the protein CASTPQGTNEKLFF.

This sequence joins TRBV19 and TRBJ2-1; 8 bases line up with TRBD1. Losses at the gene ends were 5 bases for V and 9 bases for J; bases not matched to a gene: 18. This CDR3 comprises 17 residues. Germline CDR1 is LNHDA and CDR2 is SQIVND (reference sequence). CDR3 DNA sequence: TGTGCCAGTAGTCCTCCCCGAAATGACAGGGGAAGGGTTGAGCAGTTCTTC. Translation gives CASSPPRNDRGRVEQFF.

This chain links TRBV2 with TRBJ1-5, with D maybe TRBD1 (5 bases). Germline CDR1 is SNHLY and CDR2 is FYNNEI. The CDR3 runs to 13 residues. The germline V and J ends were trimmed by 3 bases and 7 bases, with 10 bases remaining between them. The CDR3 sequence: CASSDRQGQPQHF. CDR3 nucleotide sequence: TGTGCCAGCAGTGACCGCCAGGGACAGCCCCAGCATTTT.

In regard to this clone: Relative to the germline gene, one junction end is altered; a read error may explain this. J is TRBJ1-2 and V is TRBV2, with 8 bases aligning to TRBD1. Germline loops: CDR1 SNHLY, CDR2 FYNNEI. The length of the CDR3 is 16 residues. The CDR3 DNA sequence: TGTGCCAGCAGGTTGGACAGGGCTTTCAGTAACGATGGCTACACCTTC. This gives the protein CASRLDRAFSNDGYTF.

V is TRBV21-1 and J is TRBJ2-2; TRBD2 is the table's D call, not checked against the DNA. TRBV21-1 is noted as a pseudogene. The CDR3 is made up of 14 amino acids. The CDR3 loop is CARSSGEHTGELFF. In nucleotides, the CDR3 is TGTGCCAGAAGTAGCGGGGAGCACACCGGGGAGCTGTTTTTT.

The rearrangement links TRBV4-2 to TRBJ2-7; possibly TRBD2 for D (5 bases). The CDR3 length is 14 residues. Trimming shortened V by 0 bases and J by 3 bases, and 9 bases separated the two germline ends. The germline V gene encodes CDR1 LGHNA and CDR2 YNFKEQ. CDR3 amino acids: CASSQDRAGYEQYF. Written as DNA, the CDR3 is TGTGCCAGCAGCCAAGATAGGGCGGGCTACGAGCAGTACTTC.

J is TRBJ1-2 and V is TRBV6-5; 8 bases agree with TRBD1. CDR1 is MNHEY and CDR2 is SVGAGI in the germline V gene. This CDR3 comprises 13 residues. V gave up 6 bases and J gave up 6 bases; unmatched junction bases: 6. This chain's CDR3 is CASSSGTGNGYTF. For the CDR3, the DNA is TGTGCCAGCAGCTCCGGGACAGGCAATGGCTACACCTTC.

This chain connects TRBV6-5 to TRBJ1-1, with 7 bases that match TRBD1. Germline V lookup: CDR1 MNHEY, CDR2 SVGAGI. V gave up 0 bases and J gave up 1 base; unmatched junction bases: 2. CDR3 length equals 15 residues. The CDR3 loop reads CASSYSRGQNTEAFF. The CDR3 DNA follows: TGTGCCAGCAGTTACTCAAGGGGGCAGAACACTGAAGCTTTCTTT.

This rearrangement joins TRBV28 to TRBJ2-7, with a weak D call TRBD2 (6 bases). Trimming took off 6 bases at V and 3 bases at J, with 15 bases between the two ends. CDR3 length equals 14 residues. CDR1 is MDHEN, CDR2 SYDVKM, per germline. Written as DNA, the CDR3 is TGTGCCAGCAGCACCGGATCCGGGAGCTACGAGCAGTACTTC. It encodes CASSTGSGSYEQYF.

The chain carries TRBV11-1 and TRBJ2-7, with 7 bases matching TRBD2. The V segment lost 5 bases and the J segment 0 bases; nucleotides outside the gene matches: 10. This CDR3 contains 16 residues. Germline CDR1 reads SGHAT; CDR2 reads FQDESV (reference sequence). CDR3: CASSGGDKTGSYEQYF. For the CDR3, the DNA is TGTGCCAGCAGCGGGGGGGATAAGACGGGCTCCTACGAGCAGTACTTC.

About this clone: At the DNA level, this CDR3 is encoded by other sequences in the same sample as well. The chain is built from TRBV24-1 and TRBJ2-1; no reliable D call. There are 12 residues in the CDR3. V was pared by 4 bases and J by 4 bases, with 4 bases between. Germline CDR1 reads KGHDR; CDR2 reads SFDVKD. CDR3 region: CATSDPYNEQFF. DNA of the CDR3: TGTGCCACCAGTGACCCATACAATGAGCAGTTCTTC.

The genes are TRBV25-1 and TRBJ1-1; 7 bases match TRBD1. With V trimmed by 7 bases and J by 10 bases, 12 bases remained unmatched. The CDR3 runs to 13 residues. Per germline, CDR1 MGHDK and CDR2 SYGVNS. CDR3 amino acids: CASTERTSGGAFF. CDR3 coding DNA: TGTGCCAGCACCGAACGTACCTCAGGGGGAGCTTTCTTT.

The rearrangement uses TRBV11-2 and TRBJ1-1; possible D gene TRBD1, 5 bases. V was trimmed by 4 bases and J by 1 base, leaving 10 bases between them. Germline CDR1 is SGHAT and CDR2 is FQNNGV. The CDR3 has 14 amino acids. The CDR3 region has the DNA TGTGCCAGCAGCTCGACAGCTGCGAACACTGAAGCTTTCTTT. It is translated as CASSSTAANTEAFF.

This chain joins TRBV5-5 and TRBJ2-7; 7 nucleotides align to TRBD2. With 0 bases clipped from V and 4 bases from J, the junction kept 7 bases outside the gene matches. The CDR3 is 15 amino acids. Per germline, CDR1 SGHKS and CDR2 YYEKEE (reference sequence). The DNA of the CDR3 is TGTGCCAGCAGCTTGGCGGGGGGACCAGGGTACGAGCAGTACTTC. As protein: CASSLAGGPGYEQYF.